The clone carrying this TCR beta chain was observed at least ten times. Its cognate antigen is unknown. This CDR3 contains 12 residues. Germline V lookup: CDR1 GTSNPN, CDR2 SVGIG (reference sequence). V was clipped by 2 bases and J by 4 bases, with 5 bases between them. Subjects with ophthalmopathy showed a Clinical Activity Score no lower than 3, a NOSPECS grade no lower than 4, and a duration shorter than 3 months. This sample was included in a study of T cells in Graves' hyperthyroidism and ophthalmopathy. Overall study findings and caveats: Stable hyperthyroidism was separated from ophthalmopathy by a model based on 13 V-J features.

Amplification of TCR beta CDR3 regions used RNA as the template. During a first-round RT-PCR of the TCR CDR3, the HTBI primer set was used. MiXCR, applied by TCRdb to the multiplex PCR reads, yields one record per CDR3 protein. The sample holds around 600,000 distinct CDR3 sequences, 11% to 15% seen once. V usage is TRBV30 and J usage is TRBJ2-2; no definite D call. The receptor comes from a woman between 18 and 30 years old with Graves' ophthalmopathy. The sequenced material came from blood. CDR3 in DNA: TGTGCCTGGAGTACGGGCACCGGGGAGCTGTTTTTT. Amino acid sequence: CAWSTGTGELFF.